This TCR beta chain was documented in a study of blood T cell repertoires in COVID-19. Study details: Sites across the United States, Italy and Spain contributed samples from acute and convalescent COVID-19.

This clone has only one observation. V lost 6 bases and J lost 7; bases outside the gene matches: 6. The length of the CDR3 is 14 residues. The germline gives CDR1 LNHDA, CDR2 SQIVND (reference sequence). Either two negative PCRs, clearance, or symptom resolution qualified Cohort 3 donors as recovered. Profiling relied on immunoSEQ multiplex PCR, and the TCRdb table lists in-frame clones only, not all of them. Of over 300,000 clones listed, roughly 87% are singletons. The chain joins TRBV19 to TRBJ1-1; 12 bases agree with TRBD1. This clonotype originated in a young woman who had recovered from COVID-19. Sequencing was carried out using PBMCs or T cells enriched from blood (not recorded which). The CDR3 DNA reads as TGTGCCAGTAGACCGGGACAGGGGGCTTATGAAGCTTTCTTT. As protein: CASRPGQGAYEAFF.